The 32 T cell receptor beta chains listed next were all sequenced from one sample in a study of cytomegalovirus exposure and HLA in healthy donors. The PCR was carried out with 60 Vbeta primers and 13 Jbeta primers. Assay used: immunoSEQ multiplex PCR; TCRdb lists only in-frame clones, some missing. Of around 170,000 clones in the sample, approximately 73% are singletons; the top ten hold around 2.3%. The sequenced sample consisted of PBMCs. Every receptor here comes from a woman aged 25 to 39 in good health and CMV-seropositive.

This clone showed up just once. V and J are TRBV7-9 and TRBJ1-2; the D gene is possibly TRBD1 (6 bases). Trimming pared 3 bases from V and 6 bases from J, leaving 17 bases between. This CDR3 contains 15 residues. CDR1 and CDR2 from the germline V gene are SEHNR and FQNEAQ (reference sequence). The CDR3: CASSFLTGFEDGYTF. The CDR3 DNA is TGTGCCAGCAGCTTCCTTACAGGGTTCGAGGATGGCTACACCTTC.

CDR3 sequence reads: CASSRQGAGYEQYF. The CDR3 DNA reads TGTGCCAGCAGTCGACAGGGGGCAGGCTACGAGCAGTACTTC. The chain combines TRBV6-5 with TRBJ2-7; 10 bases match TRBD1. The CDR3 is 14 residues long. Germline CDR1 MNHEY, CDR2 SVGAGI. Trimming at V came to 5 bases and at J to 3 bases, leaving 4 bases not matched to a gene.

The chain combines TRBV27 with TRBJ2-7; D not resolved. Trimming removed 3 bases from V and 0 bases from J, with 9 bases in between. The CDR3 sequence is 14 residues long. Germline loops: CDR1 MNHEY, CDR2 SMNVEV (reference sequence). DNA of the CDR3: TGTGCCAGCAGTTTTCAGGTTAGCTCCTACGAGCAGTACTTC. Translation: CASSFQVSSYEQYF.

The chain has TRBV7-2 and TRBJ1-1; 9 bases are a match to TRBD1. V lost 5 bases and J lost 2; bases outside the gene matches: 3. This CDR3 has 14 residues. The germline CDR1 and CDR2 sequences are SGHTA and FQGNSA. CDR3 sequence: CASSTGQGNTEAFF. CDR3 coding DNA: TGTGCCAGCAGCACGGGACAGGGAAACACTGAAGCTTTCTTT.

The chain recombines TRBV4-1 with TRBJ1-3; no reliable D call. CDR3 length equals 15 residues. Between the trimmed V and J ends, which lost 4 bases and 0 bases, there was a span of 10 bases. The germline V gene encodes CDR1 MGHRA and CDR2 YSYEKL. The DNA for the CDR3 is TGCGCCAGCAGCCTCCTCGGTAGCTCTGGAAACACCATATATTTT. Protein product: CASSLLGSSGNTIYF.

The rearrangement uses TRBV9 and TRBJ2-1; TRBD2 matches at 8 bases. V lost 4 bases and J lost 0; bases outside the gene matches: 3. This CDR3 is built from 15 residues. Germline CDR1 reads SGDLS; CDR2 reads YYNGEE. The CDR3 bases are TGTGCCAGCAGCACTAGCGGTGACTCCTACAATGAGCAGTTCTTC. This translates into CASSTSGDSYNEQFF. Complete variable domain (other parts from reference TRBV9 and TRBJ2-1): DSGVTQTPKHLITATGQRVTLRCSPRSGDLSVYWYQQSLDQGLQFLIQYYNGEERAKGNILERFSAQQFPDLHSELNLSSLELGDSALYFCASSTSGDSYNEQFFGPGTRLTVL.

The rearrangement uses TRBV6-1 and TRBJ1-1, with D perhaps TRBD1 (6 bases). Trimming cost V 7 bases and J 1 base, with 10 bases left between them. The CDR3 length is 13 residues. The V gene's germline CDR1 is MNHNS and CDR2 SASEGT. The CDR3, as DNA: TGTGCCAGCAATCCAGGGGCGAACACTGAAGCTTTCTTT. This translates into CASNPGANTEAFF.

This clone was seen only a few times. J is TRBJ2-3 and V is TRBV4-2; D remains unclear. V was clipped by 0 bases and J by 2 bases, with 3 bases between them. Germline V CDR1 and CDR2: LGHNA, YNFKEQ. The CDR3 covers 13 residues. CDR3 sequence (DNA): TGTGCCAGCAGCCAAGACAACACAGATACGCAGTATTTT. This translates into CASSQDNTDTQYF.

The rearrangement joins TRBV2 to TRBJ1-6, with TRBD1 matching over 7 bases. CDR3 length: 17 residues. The junction had 13 bases not matched to a gene; V was cut back by 6 bases and J by 5 bases. Per germline, CDR1 SNHLY and CDR2 FYNNEI. The CDR3 nucleotides read TGTGCCAGCAGGCACCCCTATGGGGGGACAGATAATTCACCCCTCCACTTT. Its protein is CASRHPYGGTDNSPLHF. The full variable domain, its missing parts supplied by reference TRBV2 and TRBJ1-6, is EPEVTQTPSHQVTQMGQEVILRCVPISNHLYFYWYRQILGQKVEFLVSFYNNEISEKSEIFDDQFSVERPDGSNFTLKIRSTKLEDSAMYFCASRHPYGGTDNSPLHFGNGTRLTVT.

The chain couples TRBV10-2 to TRBJ2-1; the match to TRBD2 covers 9 bases. This CDR3 is 17 amino acids long. Germline CDR1 and CDR2: WSHSY and SAAADI. Unmatched junction bases numbered 10, after V lost 5 bases and J lost 2 bases. CDR3 bases: TGCGCCAGCAGTTTACCCCTAGCGGGGACGACCTACAATGAGCAGTTCTTC. Encoded protein: CASSLPLAGTTYNEQFF.

The rearrangement joins TRBV4-3 to TRBJ1-2, with TRBD1 as a possible D gene (5 bases). CDR3 length equals 15 residues. The V gene lost 1 base and the J gene lost 4 bases, with 13 bases spanning the gap. Germline CDR1 is LGHNA and CDR2 is YSLEER. CDR3 sequence (DNA): TGCGCCAGCAGCCAAGGGACATCAATCCCCTATGGCTACACCTTC. Its protein product is CASSQGTSIPYGYTF.

This chain links TRBV13 with TRBJ2-4; 12 nucleotides match TRBD2. Germline lookup yields CDR1 PRHDT and CDR2 FYEKMQ (reference sequence). V lost 5 bases to trimming and J lost 6 bases; unmatched junction nucleotides: 8. CDR3 length: 16 amino acids. CDR3 amino acids: CASSRLAGAPGNIQYF. The CDR3 nucleotides read TGTGCCAGCAGCAGACTAGCGGGGGCCCCGGGAAACATTCAGTACTTC.

The J gene is TRBJ2-3, the V gene TRBV4-1; 7 bases fit TRBD2. The CDR3 covers 16 residues. Germline V gives CDR1 MGHRA, CDR2 YSYEKL. Trimming at V came to 1 base and at J to 7 bases, leaving 11 bases not matched to a gene. The DNA of the CDR3 is TGCGCCAGCAGCCAAGGGGACTACCCGCCTCCTAATACGCAGTATTTT. It translates to CASSQGDYPPPNTQYF.

Only a few counts were recorded for this clone. This rearrangement joins TRBV2 to TRBJ1-6, with 9 bases fitting TRBD1. Germline lookup yields CDR1 SNHLY and CDR2 FYNNEI. The trim removed 6 bases at V and 7 bases at J, leaving 7 bases unmatched. CDR3 length: 15 amino acids. The CDR3 sequence is CASRGWGQGNSPLHF. CDR3 coding DNA: TGTGCCAGCAGGGGATGGGGACAGGGAAATTCACCCCTCCACTTT.

This clone was seen only a few times. The chain employs TRBV2 and TRBJ2-2; 10 positions agree with TRBD2. The germline gives CDR1 SNHLY, CDR2 FYNNEI. The length of the CDR3 is 16 residues. V lost 4 bases to trimming and J lost 5 bases; unmatched junction nucleotides: 7. In nucleotides, the CDR3 is TGTGCCAGCAGTGCCGAAGCGGGGGGGCGTACCGGGGAGCTGTTTTTT. This sequence encodes CASSAEAGGRTGELFF. Filled out from reference TRBV2 and TRBJ2-2, the complete variable domain reads EPEVTQTPSHQVTQMGQEVILRCVPISNHLYFYWYRQILGQKVEFLVSFYNNEISEKSEIFDDQFSVERPDGSNFTLKIRSTKLEDSAMYFCASSAEAGGRTGELFFGEGSRLTVL.

This clone was observed once. The V call is TRBV6-6, the J call TRBJ2-7, with TRBD1 matching 10 bases. After removal of 8 bases from V and 7 bases from J, the junction contained 11 bases not matched to a gene. Germline-derived CDR1 and CDR2 are MNHNY and SVGAGI (reference sequence). This CDR3 comprises 14 residues. The CDR3 reads CASAGTGARGEQYF. For the CDR3, the DNA is TGTGCCAGCGCCGGGACAGGGGCCCGGGGGGAGCAGTACTTC.

The chain carries TRBV7-6 and TRBJ1-5; D possibly corresponds to TRBD1 (5 bases). Germline V gives CDR1 SGHVS, CDR2 FNYEAQ. This CDR3 comprises 14 residues. Trimming left V 6 bases short and J 0 bases short, with 9 bases between. The CDR3 region has the DNA TGTGCCAGCAGTACAGGAGTTAGCAATCAGCCCCAGCATTTT. Encoded protein: CASSTGVSNQPQHF. Supplemented by reference TRBV7-6 and TRBJ1-5, the full variable domain reads GAGVSQSPRYKVTKRGQDVALRCDPISGHVSLYWYRQALGQGPEFLTYFNYEAQQDKSGLPNDRFSAERPEGSISTLTIQRTEQRDSAMYRCASSTGVSNQPQHFGDGTRLSIL.

This chain uses TRBV27 with TRBJ1-4, with a weak D call TRBD1 (5 bases). The CDR3 is made up of 15 amino acids. The ends were cut back, 8 bases at V and 0 bases at J, with 13 bases in the middle. CDR1 is MNHEY, CDR2 SMNVEV, per germline (reference sequence). The CDR3 DNA reads as TGTGCCAGCGGGGCCCAGAGTGCAACTAATGAAAAACTGTTTTTT. Translated: CASGAQSATNEKLFF.

This clone was seen a few times. The rearrangement links TRBV9 to TRBJ2-2, with D possibly matching TRBD1 (6 bases). The V and J ends lost 2 bases and 0 bases respectively, with 11 bases between them. Germline V gene lookup returns CDR1 SGDLS and CDR2 YYNGEE. This CDR3 spans 16 amino acids. CDR3 DNA: TGTGCCAGCAGCGTTTACAGGGACCCGAACACCGGGGAGCTGTTTTTT. This sequence encodes CASSVYRDPNTGELFF. The full variable domain, rest sourced from reference TRBV9 and TRBJ2-2, is DSGVTQTPKHLITATGQRVTLRCSPRSGDLSVYWYQQSLDQGLQFLIQYYNGEERAKGNILERFSAQQFPDLHSELNLSSLELGDSALYFCASSVYRDPNTGELFFGEGSRLTVL.

This chain uses TRBV2 with TRBJ2-3; D possibly corresponds to TRBD1 (5 bases). The germline V and J ends were trimmed by 8 bases and 2 bases, with 14 bases remaining between them. The CDR3 contains 14 residues. The germline CDR1 and CDR2 sequences are SNHLY and FYNNEI. Here the CDR3 reads CASGRVWDTDTQYF. In nucleotides, the CDR3 is TGTGCCAGCGGCAGGGTGTGGGACACAGATACGCAGTATTTT.

This clone has only a few counts. The chain uses TRBV7-6 and TRBJ2-5, with 12 bases that match TRBD2. The CDR3 is 15 amino acids. V gave up 5 bases and J gave up 5 bases; unmatched junction bases: 6. Germline assignment: CDR1 SGHVS and CDR2 FNYEAQ. DNA for the CDR3: TGTGCCAGCAGCATTCTAGCGGGGGGGCATGAGACCCAGTACTTC. Protein sequence: CASSILAGGHETQYF.

This clone showed up just once. The V call is TRBV7-3, the J call TRBJ2-1; D possibly corresponds to TRBD2 (6 bases). Trimming pared 4 bases from V and 9 bases from J, leaving 16 bases between. The CDR3 has 14 residues. Germline V gene data show CDR1 as SGHTA and CDR2 as FQGTGA. This CDR3 reads CASSSIMGGTEQFF. The CDR3 nucleotides read TGTGCCAGCAGCTCAATAATGGGGGGTACTGAGCAGTTCTTC.

The V call is TRBV19, the J call TRBJ2-7, with 7 bases matching TRBD1. CDR1 is LNHDA and CDR2 is SQIVND in the germline V gene (reference sequence). The CDR3 contains 15 residues. The trim removed 6 bases at V and 0 bases at J, leaving 8 bases unmatched. CDR3 loop: CASSWTGRSSYEQYF. DNA for the CDR3: TGTGCCAGTAGCTGGACAGGTCGCAGCTCCTACGAGCAGTACTTC.

The chain joins TRBV6-1 to TRBJ1-2; D is perhaps TRBD1 (6 bases). In germline, CDR1 is MNHNS, CDR2 SASEGT. Trimming removed 3 bases from V and 4 bases from J, with 18 bases in between. There are 16 residues in the CDR3. CDR3 DNA sequence: TGTGCCAGCAGTGAGGGGGCACGGCCCGGGGCCTATGGCTACACCTTC. Residues: CASSEGARPGAYGYTF.

This chain connects TRBV2 to TRBJ1-4; 8 bases line up with TRBD1. The CDR3 loop spans 16 amino acids. Germline CDR1 is SNHLY and CDR2 is FYNNEI. Trimming removed 4 bases from V and 0 bases from J; junction bases left unmatched: 4. CDR3 sequence (DNA): TGTGCCAGCAGTGCCGACAGGGGCGCAACTAATGAAAAACTGTTTTTT. Amino acid sequence: CASSADRGATNEKLFF.

A few counts support this clone. The chain recombines TRBV4-1 with TRBJ1-2; D might be TRBD1 (6 bases). The ends were cut back, 0 bases at V and 4 bases at J, with 12 bases in the middle. Germline CDR1 and CDR2: MGHRA and YSYEKL. The length of the CDR3 is 15 residues. CDR3 sequence (DNA): TGCGCCAGCAGCCAAGAGGTACAGGGCCGCTATGGCTACACCTTC. Translating it yields CASSQEVQGRYGYTF.

This clone was counted only a few times. This chain uses TRBV4-3 with TRBJ2-5; TRBD1 aligns across 7 bases. The CDR3 has 14 residues. Unmatched junction bases numbered 1, after V lost 3 bases and J lost 0 bases. The germline gives CDR1 LGHNA, CDR2 YSLEER. CDR3 sequence (DNA): TGCGCCAGCAGCCATGACAGGGACCAAGAGACCCAGTACTTC. It encodes CASSHDRDQETQYF.

This clone came up a few times. This chain connects TRBV5-8 to TRBJ2-2; tentative D call: TRBD2 (5 bases). In germline, CDR1 is SGHTS, CDR2 YDEGEE. V was shortened by 2 bases and J by 0 bases, with 11 bases between the two germline ends. CDR3 size: 16 residues. CDR3 sequence (DNA): TGTGCCAGCAGCTTCGGAGGACCAGCGAACACCGGGGAGCTGTTTTTT. Translation gives CASSFGGPANTGELFF.

V and J are TRBV16 and TRBJ1-3; D gene ambiguous. This CDR3 comprises 15 residues. CDR1 is KGHSY and CDR2 is FQNENV in the germline V gene. V lost 1 base, J lost 0 bases, and 7 bases lay in between. Written as DNA, the CDR3 is TGTGCCAGCAGCCAATACTCGAACTCTGGAAACACCATATATTTT. It encodes CASSQYSNSGNTIYF.

V gene TRBV28 combines with J gene TRBJ1-4; 9 bases match TRBD1. The germline gives CDR1 MDHEN, CDR2 SYDVKM. The CDR3 length is 15 residues. The V segment lost 4 bases and the J segment 7 bases; nucleotides outside the gene matches: 7. Here the CDR3 reads CASSSYRGPGEKLFF. The CDR3 coding sequence is TGTGCCAGCAGTTCTTACAGGGGGCCGGGTGAAAAACTGTTTTTT.

A few counts support this clone. V and J are TRBV15 and TRBJ1-2, with TRBD1 matching 9 bases. The V segment lost 1 base and the J segment 4 bases; nucleotides outside the gene matches: 4. The germline CDR1 and CDR2 sequences are LNHNV and YYDKDF (reference sequence). CDR3 length: 15 residues. The CDR3 nucleotides read TGTGCCACCAGCAGAGTACAGGGGGCTTCCTATGGCTACACCTTC. As protein: CATSRVQGASYGYTF.

This chain uses TRBV25-1 with TRBJ2-1; 7 bases fit TRBD2. Germline V gene data show CDR1 as MGHDK and CDR2 as SYGVNS. The J segment lost 7 bases and the V segment lost 4 bases, leaving 10 bases of the junction unmatched. The CDR3 is 15 amino acids. CDR3 DNA: TGTGCCAGCAGTGCCCGGACTAGTACCCTAAATGAGCAGTTCTTC. Translating it yields CASSARTSTLNEQFF.